The subject of this entry is one TCR beta chain. The antigen remains undetermined. Germline V gene data show CDR1 as DFQATT and CDR2 as SNEGSKA (reference sequence). The CDR3 sequence is 15 residues long. Triplicate approximately 300,000-cell sorts were made of each CD8+ T cell subset. This specimen belongs to a study of CXCR3-negative and CXCR3-positive naive CD8 T cells. Study-level results: With respect to TRBV-TRBJ usage, naive CXCR3-negative and CXCR3-positive cells were similar; memory differed. Much lower diversity was found in memory CD8+ cells, while both naive subsets had comparably high diversity.

TRB cDNA libraries were made by UMI-labeled 5' RACE. After re-calling the 5' RACE reads, TCRdb lists one entry per CDR3 protein, DNA absent. The listing records 20,000 to 25,000 distinct CDR3 sequences. The sequence derives from a human donor in good health. Some clones in this sample may be carry-over from other donors' samples. Sequenced material: memory CD8+ T cells from blood. The V and J genes are TRBV20-1 and TRBJ2-1; there is no DNA to check the TCRdb D call of TRBD2. The CDR3 here is CSAQKLAADWYEQFF.